This T cell receptor beta chain emerged from a study of blood T cells in healthy people across ages. Each donor supplied around 9.6 milliliters of peripheral blood. In each sample, at least 7 million PBMCs were isolated. With each sample, at least 6 micrograms of total RNA were extracted. The CDR3 is made up of 13 amino acids. V was shortened by 4 bases and J by 5 bases, with 12 bases between the two germline ends. Looked up from germline, CDR1 is SGHRS and CDR2 is YFSETQ. This clonotype has more than one count but fewer than ten. A sample-barcoded 5' primer and a J-beta primer mix were used in a second PCR of roughly 7 to 11 cycles. TCRdb re-derived calls from the 5' RACE reads in MiXCR, one entry per CDR3 protein. The data contain about 830,000 distinct CDR3 sequences, about 62% of them seen just once; the ten biggest clones take up about 20%.

The clonotype was recovered from a man younger than 40 in good health. The sample consisted of blood. The rearrangement uses TRBV5-1 and TRBJ2-5; D gene uncertain. The CDR3, as DNA: TGCGCCAGCAGCCCGAGGCCGTCGGAGACCCAGTACTTC. Translation gives CASSPRPSETQYF. Drawing the rest from reference TRBV5-1 and TRBJ2-5, the complete variable domain is KAGVTQTPRYLIKTRGQQVTLSCSPISGHRSVSWYQQTPGQGLQFLFEYFSETQRNKGNFPGRFSGRQFSNSRSEMNVSTLELGDSALYLCASSPRPSETQYFGPGTRLLVL.